A selection of T cell receptor beta chains follows, all from one sample in a study of OX40 agonist ivuxolimab in advanced cancers. Method: immunoSEQ multiplex PCR; TCRdb's copy keeps in-frame clones and lacks some. The table records about 24,000 clones, 80% to 85% of them present only once. The sequences come from CD4+ or CD8+ T cells sorted from blood, collected in a trial of the OX40 agonist ivuxolimab. The receptors shown here come from an adult with an advanced solid tumor such as melanoma, head and neck, liver or kidney cancer. Both conserved end residues are part of each CDR3. A D gene is named only where the DNA matches it firmly. Only some rows state a clone size, as once, few, many or a class for expanded clones.

TRBV11-2	NA	TRBJ2-3	NA	CASSPSAGSDTQYF	TGTGCCAGCAGCCCCTCGGCGGGCTCAGATACGCAGTATTTT
TRBV30	NA	TRBJ2-7	TRBD2	CAWKLLAGEQYF	TGTGCCTGGAAACTACTAGCGGGCGAGCAGTACTTC
TRBV5-1	NA	TRBJ2-3	NA	CASSLGVSTDTQYF	TGCGCCAGCAGCTTGGGGGTGAGCACAGATACGCAGTATTTT
TRBV14	NA	TRBJ2-7	TRBD1	CASSQGQGAYEQYF	TGTGCCAGCAGCCAAGGACAGGGAGCCTACGAGCAGTACTTC
TRBV27	NA	TRBJ2-7	NA	CASSFGGIYEQYF	TGTGCCAGCAGTTTTGGGGGGATCTACGAGCAGTACTTC
TRBV19	NA	TRBJ1-1	NA	CAVEKGTLMNTEAFF	TGTGCAGTCGAGAAGGGGACCTTGATGAACACTGAAGCTTTCTTT
TRBV5-4	NA	TRBJ2-1	TRBD1	CATGTGGSDNEQFF	TGTGCCACCGGGACAGGGGGGTCGGACAATGAGCAGTTCTTC
TRBV11-3	NA	TRBJ2-7	TRBD2	CASRKTRGDSYEQYF	TGTGCCAGCAGAAAGACCCGGGGGGACTCCTACGAGCAGTACTTC
TRBV4-3	NA	TRBJ2-7	TRBD1	CASSQEATGTGAIEQYF	TGCGCCAGCAGCCAAGAAGCGACCGGGACAGGCGCTATCGAGCAGTACTTC
TRBV5-6	once	TRBJ1-5	NA	CASSSVGRNSNQPQHF	TGTGCCAGCAGCTCCGTCGGTAGAAATAGCAATCAGCCCCAGCATTTT
TRBV29-1	few	TRBJ2-7	NA	CSAGGRSRDEQYF	TGCAGCGCTGGGGGGCGGAGCCGAGACGAGCAGTACTTC
TRBV4-3	NA	TRBJ2-7	TRBD1	CASSQDLRQTGAHEQYF	TGCGCCAGCAGCCAAGACCTCCGGCAGACAGGGGCCCACGAGCAGTACTTC
TRBV7-2	NA	TRBJ1-2	TRBD1	CASSDYLGTGSGYTF	TGTGCCAGCAGCGACTACTTGGGGACAGGGTCCGGCTACACCTTC
TRBV4-1	NA	TRBJ1-5	NA	CASSPSDPNSNQPQHF	TGCGCCAGCAGTCCGTCGGATCCCAATAGCAATCAGCCCCAGCATTTT
TRBV11-3	NA	TRBJ2-3	NA	CASSSDSDTQYF	TGTGCCAGCAGCTCGGACTCAGATACGCAGTATTTT
TRBV19	NA	TRBJ2-7	NA	CASSIQQGYEQYF	TGTGCCAGTAGTATTCAGCAGGGCTACGAGCAGTACTTC